This T cell receptor beta chain was sequenced during a study of beta chain features in type 1 diabetes. Whole-study context: All samples combined gave around 98,000,000 sorted cells for examination. Overall study results and limits: Among all four CD4+ subsets, Type 1 diabetes patients had TCRB CDR3s that were moderately but significantly shorter.

Trimming pared 5 bases from V and 4 bases from J, leaving 8 bases between. This CDR3 is 12 amino acids long. In germline, CDR1 is SGHRS, CDR2 YFSETQ. Every isolated RNA sample was fully reverse transcribed, so sequencing captured expressed TCRB transcripts. Libraries were prepared by immunoSEQ multiplex PCR; TCRdb keeps only in-frame clonotypes and omits some of them. The data contain 50,000 or so clones, roughly two fifths of them seen just once; the ten biggest clones take up less than 1.5%. Stem cell-like memory, regulatory, central memory and naive CD4+ cells were sorted via CD45RO/CCR7/CD25/CD127/CD95/CD27. This clone is a singleton in its sample. Antigen unknown.

The receptor comes from a man between 25 and 39 years old with type 1 diabetes. The genes are TRBV5-1 and TRBJ2-3, with D perhaps TRBD2 (6 bases). The sequenced material came from Tregs from blood. The DNA for the CDR3 is TGCGCCAGCAGTACGGGGGCAGATACGCAGTATTTT. Residues: CASSTGADTQYF.